A single T cell receptor beta chain is shown here with its context. The antigen is undetermined. The data were taken from a study of T cell responses to AZD1222 COVID-19 vaccine. Overall study context: Second doses were pooled across both intervals (about 4 or about 12 weeks).

Findings and caveats of the study: Mostly white British, mostly female donors; authors suggested clonal diversity may be underestimated. Unmutated variant regions are reportedly the target of nearly half of TCRs that are spike-specific. Two AZD1222 administrations were followed by greater Spike-specific TCR breadth and depth.

The V end was cut by 4 bases, the J end by 6 bases, with 8 bases between. Germline CDR1 is SGHRS and CDR2 is YFSETQ. The CDR3 runs 12 residues. Data came from immunoSEQ multiplex PCR; TCRdb stores just in-frame clones and leaves some out. The repertoire holds roughly 120,000 clones, with about nine tenths as singletons. V is TRBV5-1 and J is TRBJ2-1; no definite D call. The receptor was isolated from an adult in good health. Sequencing used peripheral blood, obtained on day 0 of AZD1222 vaccination. The CDR3 protein is CASSPQANEQFF. The CDR3 coding sequence is TGCGCCAGCAGCCCCCAGGCCAATGAGCAGTTCTTC.